Listed below are T cell receptor beta chains from one sample, sequenced in a study of blood T cell repertoires in COVID-19. TCRdb keeps only in-frame clones here, not all; method: immunoSEQ multiplex PCR. Of 70,000 or so clones in the sample, 85% to 90% were seen once. The sample consisted of peripheral blood. The receptors were sampled from a man aged 55-75 years with acute or convalescent COVID-19. CDR3s leave out the opening cysteine and the closing phenylalanine or tryptophan.

V gene: TRBV11-2; J gene: TRBJ2-7; CDR3 protein: ASRNPGSVTYEQY
V gene: TRBV10-3; J gene: TRBJ1-3; CDR3 protein: AISLAVGNTIY
V gene: TRBV7-9; J gene: TRBJ1-3; CDR3 protein: ASSSAGRGNTIY
V gene: TRBV5-4; J gene: TRBJ2-3; CDR3 protein: ASSLAGVTDTQY
V gene: TRBV5-1; J gene: TRBJ2-1; CDR3 protein: ASSQTGGVGIEQF
V gene: TRBV6-1; J gene: TRBJ1-4; CDR3 protein: ASSDPGGATNEKLF
V gene: TRBV2; J gene: TRBJ2-3; CDR3 protein: ASSRTRSEDTQY
V gene: TRBV4-1; J gene: TRBJ1-6; CDR3 protein: ASSQDITRSSPLH
V gene: TRBV5-1; J gene: TRBJ2-7; CDR3 protein: ASSTDRNVYEQY
V gene: TRBV14; J gene: TRBJ2-3; CDR3 protein: ASSRVSTDTQY